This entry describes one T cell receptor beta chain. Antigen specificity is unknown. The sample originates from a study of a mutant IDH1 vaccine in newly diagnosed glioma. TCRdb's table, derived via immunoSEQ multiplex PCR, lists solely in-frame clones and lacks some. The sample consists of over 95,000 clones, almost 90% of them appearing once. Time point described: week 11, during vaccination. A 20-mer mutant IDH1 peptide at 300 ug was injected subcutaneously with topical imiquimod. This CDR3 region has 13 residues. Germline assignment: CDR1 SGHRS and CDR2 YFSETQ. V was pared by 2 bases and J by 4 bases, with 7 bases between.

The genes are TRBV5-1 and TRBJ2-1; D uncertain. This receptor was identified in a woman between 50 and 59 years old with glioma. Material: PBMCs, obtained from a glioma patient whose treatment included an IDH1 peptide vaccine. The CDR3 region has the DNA TGCGCCAGCAGCTTAGCACCGTACAATGAGCAGTTCTTC. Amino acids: CASSLAPYNEQFF.